This T cell receptor beta chain was retrieved from a study of CD8 T cells in Susac syndrome. The CDR3 has 13 residues. The V and J ends lost 1 base and 7 bases respectively, with 8 bases between them. The germline CDR1 and CDR2 sequences are SNHLY and FYNNEI. RNA totalling about 0.5 to 1 ug underwent reverse transcription with random hexamers. Amplification of TCR beta CDR3 used immunoSEQ multiplex PCR across 54 Vbeta and 13 Jbeta. TCRdb reprocessed the immunoSEQ multiplex PCR reads via MiXCR and lists one record per CDR3 protein. This sample has 90,000 to 150,000 distinct CDR3 sequences, with 85% to 95% found just once.

This receptor was identified in a human donor with multiple sclerosis. The rearrangement joins TRBV2 to TRBJ1-3; no clear D. What was sequenced was CD4+ T cells from PBMCs. CDR3 residues: CASSEGDRNTIYF. CDR3 DNA: TGTGCCAGCAGTGAAGGGGATCGGAACACCATATATTTT.